This TCR beta chain was sequenced for a study of regulatory T cells in long-lasting Graves disease (dated by TCRdb to the early 2020s). A note on the overall study: Newly diagnosed Graves' disease patients had taken antithyroid drugs for less than 3 months. Peripheral blood TCR sequencing and RNA sequencing compared persistent Graves' disease patients with newly diagnosed Graves' disease patients. The study was conducted in China and was registered as a clinical trial. A total of around 35 samples were covered by TCR sequencing, comprising about 13 persistent and 20 or so newly diagnosed Graves' disease patients.

Libraries were prepared through multiplex PCR. The listed sequencing device is Illumina HiSeq 4000. iRepertoire HTBI primers and Arm-PCR amplification of CDR3 regions were used to construct TCR beta libraries. PCR products were gel purified before sequencing. As for how the authors treated the data: Gene usage analysis of CDR3 amino acid clonotypes relied on the approximately 60 TRBV and 13 to 15 TRBJ segments identified across samples. COPE and FqMerger were used to merge filtered high-quality paired reads into contigs. BLAST was used to align contigs to the IMGT TRBV, TRBD and TRBJ reference genes, and CDR3 was defined following IMGT. Any clonotype with a frequency above 0.1% was classified as a highly expanded clone. Shannon entropy was used to measure repertoire diversity, and the Gini coefficient was used to measure V-J evenness. Clonotypes shared by more than one individual were considered public. TCRdb's own reprocessing of the public reads used fastp at Q25 and MiXCR and kept productive beta chains. Here each entry gathers all rows of one CDR3 protein and keeps the most common genes and DNA. For this entry, the V and J calls and clone size follow TCRdb and not the study's own pipeline. Here the sample has approximately 310,000 distinct CDR3 sequences; more than 15% occur a single time. About two fifths of the sample goes to the ten largest clones.

As regards this clonotype: No cognate antigen has been identified for it. The input lacks base qualities; no much larger clone sits a single base away.

CDR1 and CDR2 (SGHAT, FQNNGV) derive from the germline V gene. For this chain, trimming is 5 bases at the V end and 6 bases at the J end, and the number of junction bases without a gene match is 7. The cysteine opens and the phenylalanine closes a CDR3 of 16 amino acids. CDR3 DNA is the only sequence kept; it has 48 bases, read in frame from the first base. Here is what the overall study found, with its caveats: As a limitation, the authors acknowledged that the small sample size may reduce accuracy. Persistent patients shared more public clonotypes among themselves (2,741) than newly diagnosed patients did (more than 950). Peripheral blood alone was examined, since thyroid tissue, which constituted the primary lesion, could not be accessed. Compared with newly diagnosed patients, patients with persistent Graves' disease had lower TCR Shannon entropy and fewer highly expanded clones, which suggests clonal expansion. Persistent disease showed preferential use of TRBV28, TRBJ1-2 and TRBJ2-5, whereas newly diagnosed disease favored TRBV20-1 and TRBJ2-1. Only the TCR beta chain was sequenced and analyzed.

This sample's time point label indicates: newly diagnosed GD, antithyroid drugs for less than 3 months. For both TCR sequencing and RNA sequencing, RNA was extracted from PBMCs in TRIzol. The diagnosis of Graves' disease followed American Thyroid Association guidelines. Patients were recruited from an endocrinology department in Xi'an, China. From each patient, approximately 9 milliliters of peripheral blood was collected into an EDTA anticoagulant tube. Ficoll Paque Plus density gradient separation was used to isolate PBMCs, and no further T cell sorting was performed. RNA quality was checked with an Agilent 2100 Bioanalyzer and agarose gel, and concentration with a NanoDrop 2000.

The source of this sequence is a female donor with Graves disease. The material sequenced was peripheral blood mononuclear cells (PBMCs), taken at new diagnosis, from a patient treated with antithyroid drugs. The chain couples TRBV11-2 to TRBJ2-1, and 13 junctional nucleotides match TRBD2. CDR3 sequence: CASSRGTSGNFNEQFF. The DNA sequence follows: TGTGCCAGCAGCCGAGGGACTAGCGGGAACTTCAATGAGCAGTTCTTC.